Following are 24 T cell receptor beta chains from one sample sequenced in a study of blood T cell repertoires in COVID-19 (dated by TCRdb to 2018 to 2020). Library construction relied on the immunoSEQ multiplex PCR assay. Not all clones reach the TCRdb copy of this immuneACCESS table, which keeps in-frame sequences only. Checked studies attribute under half of the gap to unresolved V genes and leave the rest unexplained. A total of some 100,000 clones appear in this sample, more than 75% of them only once. In total, the top ten clones hold 4.5% to 5.5% of the sample. What was sequenced was peripheral blood. The receptor set was obtained from a woman over 75 with active COVID-19.

This clone has just one count. The rearrangement links TRBV4-2 to TRBJ2-7; the D is unclear. Germline CDR1 is LGHNA and CDR2 is YNFKEQ. V lost 4 bases and J 1 base, leaving 11 bases between the germline ends. This CDR3 spans 14 amino acids. The CDR3 bases are TGTGCCAGCAGCCCTCGTATCGGTTCCTACGAGCAGTACTTC. Its translation: CASSPRIGSYEQYF.

The rearrangement links TRBV6-5 to TRBJ2-5; D may be TRBD1 (5 bases). V was pared by 4 bases and J by 5 bases, with 11 bases between. CDR1 is MNHEY and CDR2 is SVGAGI in the germline V gene. This CDR3 region has 13 residues. CDR3 DNA sequence: TGTGCCAGCAGTTGGGGCCCGAGGGAGACCCAGTACTTC. This gives the protein CASSWGPRETQYF.

CDR3 DNA sequence: TGTGCCAGCAGTCCCGGCCCGGGACAGGGACGTTACGAGCAGTACTTC. Translating it yields CASSPGPGQGRYEQYF. This chain uses TRBV27 with TRBJ2-7, with 9 positions matching TRBD1. J lost 4 bases, V lost 5 bases, and 12 bases had no gene match. Germline CDR1 is MNHEY and CDR2 is SMNVEV (reference sequence). CDR3 length: 16 residues.

This clone has just a few counts. The chain links TRBV7-2 to TRBJ2-7; D ambiguous. Germline CDR1 is SGHTA and CDR2 is FQGNSA. This CDR3 has 13 amino acids. V was pared by 5 bases and J by 7 bases, with 15 bases between. CDR3 loop: CASSPTEFGEQYF. The CDR3 nucleotides read TGTGCCAGCAGCCCTACCGAGTTCGGGGAGCAGTACTTC.

The V call is TRBV4-2, the J call TRBJ2-1; perhaps TRBD2 as D (6 bases). The length of the CDR3 is 16 residues. V lost 0 bases to trimming and J lost 2 bases, with 11 bases between them. The germline V gene has CDR1 LGHNA and CDR2 YNFKEQ. The CDR3 DNA reads as TGTGCCAGCAGCCAAGATTGGCCTAGCGCCTACAATGAGCAGTTCTTC. Protein product: CASSQDWPSAYNEQFF.

The V gene is TRBV7-9, the J gene TRBJ2-2; D might be TRBD1 (6 bases). The V gene lost 1 base and the J gene lost 1 base, with 13 bases spanning the gap. The CDR3 runs to 17 residues. Germline-derived CDR1 and CDR2 are SEHNR and FQNEAQ (reference sequence). The CDR3 DNA reads TGTGCCAGCAGCTTAGGAAGGGGACACAAGAACACCGGGGAGCTGTTTTTT. Translated: CASSLGRGHKNTGELFF.

The gene calls are TRBV2 and TRBJ2-1; 8 bases align to TRBD2. The J segment lost 3 bases and the V segment lost 4 bases, leaving 5 bases of the junction unmatched. CDR3 size: 15 residues. In germline, CDR1 is SNHLY, CDR2 FYNNEI. In DNA, the CDR3 is TGTGCCAGCAGTGGGGGACTAGTGCTCTACAATGAGCAGTTCTTC. Its translation: CASSGGLVLYNEQFF.

V and J are TRBV29-1 and TRBJ2-1; TRBD2 matches 9 bases. Germline V gives CDR1 SQVTM, CDR2 ANQGSEA. The CDR3 spans 20 residues. V was clipped by 0 bases and J by 0 bases; unmatched bases: 15. The CDR3 bases are TGCAGCGTTGAAGATCCCCGGGTGGGTAGCGGGAGCAGCTCCTACAATGAGCAGTTCTTC. Translating it yields CSVEDPRVGSGSSSYNEQFF.

The CDR3 spells CASSFGIVGSTDTQYF. The CDR3 bases are TGTGCCAGCAGTTTCGGGATAGTCGGGAGCACAGATACGCAGTATTTT. This chain uses TRBV28 with TRBJ2-3, with D perhaps TRBD2 (5 bases). The germline V gene has CDR1 MDHEN and CDR2 SYDVKM. The CDR3 consists of 16 residues. Trimming removed 3 bases from V and 0 bases from J, with 13 bases in between.

The chain combines TRBV7-2 with TRBJ2-2; 8 bases agree with TRBD1. The V and J ends lost 6 bases and 0 bases, in that order; junction bases with no gene match: 9. Germline lookup yields CDR1 SGHTA and CDR2 FQGNSA. The CDR3 runs to 17 residues. As DNA, the CDR3 is TGTGCCAGCAGAGCTTATTCGGACAGGGCGAACACCGGGGAGCTGTTTTTT. Translating it yields CASRAYSDRANTGELFF.

The rearrangement joins TRBV10-2 to TRBJ2-5; 10 bases match TRBD2. With 6 bases clipped from V and 4 bases from J, the junction kept 2 bases outside the gene matches. The CDR3 is made up of 13 amino acids. Per the germline V gene, CDR1 is WSHSY and CDR2 is SAAADI. This chain's CDR3 is CASSLAGAETQYF. The CDR3 DNA reads as TGCGCCAGCAGCCTAGCGGGAGCAGAGACCCAGTACTTC.

The chain combines TRBV11-2 with TRBJ2-7; 10 bases are a match to TRBD2. Looked up from germline, CDR1 is SGHAT and CDR2 is FQNNGV. V dropped 5 bases and J dropped 5; count of bases not matched to a gene: 12. The CDR3 is 16 residues long. CDR3 coding DNA: TGTGCCAGCAGCCCAAGTAGTCCTAGCGGGAGTAACGAGCAGTACTTC. Translating gives CASSPSSPSGSNEQYF. The complete variable domain, with remaining parts taken from reference TRBV11-2 and TRBJ2-7, reads EAGVAQSPRYKIIEKRQSVAFWCNPISGHATLYWYQQILGQGPKLLIQFQNNGVVDDSQLPKDRFSAERLKGVDSTLKIQPAKLEDSAVYLCASSPSSPSGSNEQYFGPGTRLTVT.

The gene calls are TRBV19 and TRBJ2-3, with D perhaps matching TRBD1 (6 bases). CDR1 and CDR2 from the germline V gene are LNHDA and SQIVND (reference sequence). This CDR3 contains 15 residues. Trimming pared 6 bases from V and 1 base from J, leaving 14 bases between. CDR3: CASRKNRVGTDTQYF. CDR3 sequence (DNA): TGTGCCAGTAGGAAGAACAGGGTCGGCACAGATACGCAGTATTTT.

This clone was recorded only once. The chain carries TRBV6-5 and TRBJ1-1; 11 nucleotides agree with TRBD1. The CDR3 covers 13 residues. Germline V gives CDR1 MNHEY, CDR2 SVGAGI. With V trimmed by 11 bases and J by 6 bases, 8 bases remained unmatched. CDR3 in DNA: TGTGCCGCAAAAGGACAGGGGGCCTCTGAAGCTTTCTTT. Its protein is CAAKGQGASEAFF.

The chain couples TRBV6-2 or TRBV6-3 to TRBJ2-3; 15 bases fit TRBD2. V was clipped by 4 bases and J by 2 bases; unmatched bases: 13. The CDR3 contains 20 residues. From germline, CDR1 is MNHEY and CDR2 SVGEGT. CDR3 in amino acids: CASSSLLSGLAGGNTDTQYF. CDR3 coding DNA: TGTGCCAGCAGTTCCTTACTCTCGGGACTAGCGGGAGGAAACACAGATACGCAGTATTTT.

The CDR3: CASSIEQGTTDTQYF. The DNA of the CDR3 is TGTGCCAGTAGTATCGAACAGGGGACCACAGATACGCAGTATTTT. V usage is TRBV19 and J usage is TRBJ2-3; TRBD1 matches 7 bases. The length of the CDR3 is 15 residues. Trimming took 3 bases from V and 2 from J; bases not matched to a gene: 5. The germline V gene has CDR1 LNHDA and CDR2 SQIVND (reference sequence).

A single count supports this clone. The rearrangement links TRBV13 to TRBJ2-3; D may be TRBD1 (5 bases). In germline, CDR1 is PRHDT, CDR2 FYEKMQ (reference sequence). Trimming cost V 4 bases and J 5 bases, with 19 bases left between them. The CDR3 sequence is 16 residues long. The CDR3 DNA reads TGTGCCAGCAGCTCAGTCCAGGGTGGGAACATAGATACGCAGTATTTT. Its translation: CASSSVQGGNIDTQYF.

The V and J genes are TRBV6-5 and TRBJ2-1; D uncertain. Germline CDR1 reads MNHEY; CDR2 reads SVGAGI. The CDR3 covers 14 residues. Deletions cut 5 bases from V and 0 bases from J, with 8 bases between. The CDR3 nucleotides are TGTGCCAGCAGTAGCCGGAGCTCCTACAATGAGCAGTTCTTC. Encoded protein: CASSSRSSYNEQFF.

The J gene is TRBJ2-7, the V gene TRBV27; D is perhaps TRBD2 (5 bases). This CDR3 is built from 15 residues. The V and J ends lost 9 bases and 1 base respectively, with 19 bases between them. Germline V lookup: CDR1 MNHEY, CDR2 SMNVEV (reference sequence). CDR3 DNA: TGTGCCAGTTCCTTGGCGACGGGAAGGTCCTACGAGCAGTACTTC. Translation: CASSLATGRSYEQYF.

V and J are TRBV16 and TRBJ1-2, with a tentative D call TRBD1 (5 bases). The CDR3 contains 16 residues. CDR1 KGHSY and CDR2 FQNENV come from the germline V gene. V was clipped by 1 base and J by 0 bases, with 12 bases between them. Written as DNA, the CDR3 is TGTGCCAGCAGCCAATACCAGACAGCGACTAACTATGGCTACACCTTC. It translates to CASSQYQTATNYGYTF.

The V call is TRBV7-3, the J call TRBJ2-2; TRBD2 might be the D (5 bases). Germline CDR1 and CDR2: SGHTA and FQGTGA. Trimming removed 1 base at V and 8 bases at J, with 14 bases between. The CDR3 contains 15 residues. DNA of the CDR3: TGTGCCAGCAGCTTAAGCGGAGGCTCGGCTGGGGAGCTGTTTTTT. Translation gives CASSLSGGSAGELFF.

This sequence joins TRBV11-2 and TRBJ1-6; the D is unclear. This CDR3 contains 14 residues. Trimming removed 3 bases from V and 9 bases from J, with 12 bases in between. Germline V gives CDR1 SGHAT, CDR2 FQNNGV. The CDR3 DNA reads TGTGCCAGCAGCTTTTCGAGGATATCTTCACCCCTCCACTTT. This codes for CASSFSRISSPLHF.

This chain joins TRBV19 and TRBJ2-4; 12 bases line up with TRBD1. The CDR3 sequence is 15 residues long. The trim removed 5 bases at V and 8 bases at J, leaving 7 bases unmatched. CDR1 and CDR2 (germline): LNHDA, SQIVND (reference sequence). The CDR3 bases are TGTGCCAGTAGTCCCGGGACAGGGGGCGGGCACATTCAGTACTTC. Translated: CASSPGTGGGHIQYF.

The V gene is TRBV7-6, the J gene TRBJ2-7; TRBD1 agrees at 8 bases. This CDR3 region has 15 residues. V was clipped by 5 bases and J by 5 bases; unmatched bases: 11. Germline CDR1 reads SGHVS; CDR2 reads FNYEAQ. The CDR3 DNA sequence: TGTGCCAGCAGCATTTCCGGGACAGGCATCAACGAGCAGTACTTC. It is translated as CASSISGTGINEQYF.